This T cell receptor beta chain was documented in a study of CD4 T cells in relation to SARS-CoV-2 and coronaviruses (dated by TCRdb to 2020 to 2023). About the investigation overall: The ViraFEST assay cultured PBMCs with antigen for more than eight days, then sequenced TCR beta CDR3s to find antigen-specific clonal expansions. An HIV-1 Nef peptide pool or a no-peptide culture served as the negative reference condition. HLA restriction was mapped for shared crossreactive spike epitopes using patient-derived lymphoblastoid cell lines. Memory CD4+ T cell crossreactivity between SARS-CoV-2 and common cold coronavirus spike proteins was assessed at the TCR clonotype level in the study. The Adaptive Biotechnologies TCR-sequencing kit was used to sequence samples from three pre-COVID donors and the naive versus memory experiments, while other data came from Illumina-based sequencing. For other donors in the study, expansion assays were sequenced with a different, Illumina-based TCR-beta assay. What the work shows at the level of the full study, not this receptor alone: Because the crossreactivity analysis focused on spike protein, crossreactivity against other viral proteins was not assessed. Crossreactive clones showed significantly weaker SARS-CoV-2-driven expansion than monoreactive clones, consistent with antigenic imprinting. Memory CD4+ clonotypes crossrecognizing SARS-CoV-2 and at least one common cold coronavirus spike were found in roughly 59% of donors. Pre-pandemic and post-infection samples were not both contributed by any donor, so tracing of the source of pre-existing responses was limited. The study was limited by small numbers of patients and tested TCRs.

Trimming costs V 3 bases and J 2 bases, and their ends lie 17 bases apart. According to the germline V gene (reference sequence), CDR1 reads MNHEY and CDR2 reads SMNVEV. From the cysteine through the phenylalanine, the CDR3 covers 17 amino acids. The kept DNA is CDR3 alone, 51 bases in frame from the first base. The method was the immunoSEQ multiplex PCR assay. On the study's bioinformatics: Preprocessing removed nonproductive sequences and CDR3s not starting with C, not ending with F or W, or shorter than 7 amino acids. The MANAFEST web app was used to call antigen-specific clonotypes on the basis of expansion compared with the reference and with other culture wells. A clone was considered positive if significant expansion relative to the reference culture was observed in 2 of 3 replicate wells at an FDR below 0.05. For a clone to be considered positive, significant expansion relative to all other tandem wells and an odds ratio above 5 were also required. Pairwise Levenshtein distance, computed with the stringdist R package after three terminal residues were trimmed from each end, was used as the measure of CDR3 homology. TCRdb's version of the immuneACCESS table is confined to in-frame rearrangements and falls short of the full clone set. An unresolved V gene accounts for under half of the shortfall where checked; the remainder is of unknown origin. D and trimming come from the DNA, and the V and J calls and clone size come from that table. This sample comprises roughly 23,000 clones, 60% to 80% of them detected only once. The top ten constitute roughly a sixth of the sample.

With regard to this clone: No cognate antigen has been identified for it. Base qualities are not provided; no much larger clone lies one nucleotide away.

CD4+ T cells from unexposed donors were collected before the COVID-19 pandemic (2011-2018). The EasySep CD4+ T cell isolation kit was used to isolate CD4+ T cells once the cultures had run for more than 8 days. Unexposed donor CD4+ T cells were tested for reactivity to SARS-CoV-2 S and N and four common cold coronavirus spike pools, as cell number allowed. Each well received over 1.5 million PBMCs, cultured in IMDM supplemented with approximately 5% human AB serum and approximately 10 IU/ml IL-2. Half of the culture medium was replaced with fresh IL-2-containing medium on days 3 and 7. In general, triplicate replicate wells were used for every peptide culture condition. Leukapheresis product for the unexposed donors was purchased commercially. Ficoll-Paque PLUS gradient centrifugation was used to isolate PBMCs from either whole blood or leukapheresis product. PBMCs were either used fresh in the expansion assay or cryopreserved at -140 degrees C. The QIAamp Micro DNA Kit was used to extract genomic DNA from the CD4+ T cells.

Recombination joined TRBV27 with TRBJ1-5; 5 matching bases give a weak D call of TRBD1. The source is a human donor in good health. The specimen sequenced was CD4+ T cells from PBMCs, cultured in vitro. The CDR3 loop reads CASSFRGRDYGNQPQHF. The base sequence is TGTGCCAGCAGTTTTCGGGGCAGGGACTATGGCAATCAGCCCCAGCATTTT.